This T cell receptor beta chain was found in a study of early T cells in non-severe SARS-CoV-2 infection. Study as a whole: With bulk RNA from unsorted whole blood as input, sequencing yielded unpaired chains. Study results and caveats: Matching results from VDJdb favored anti-spike CD8 responses, leaving private and CD4 specificities undetected.

Of note for this clonotype: Its target is unknown.

This CDR3 has 16 residues. Trimming shortened V by 4 bases and J by 7 bases, and 20 bases separated the two germline ends. The germline gives CDR1 SGHDN, CDR2 FVKESK. The TCR library protocol was used to attach unique molecular identifiers. These identifiers were attached to individual cDNA molecules. TCRdb called the 5' RACE reads again in MiXCR, with one record for every CDR3 protein. The table has tens of thousands of distinct CDR3 sequences, around 12% seen once. The source is an adult who was a healthcare worker with PCR-confirmed SARS-CoV-2 infection or an uninfected control (not recorded which). V usage is TRBV14 and J usage is TRBJ2-1, with D perhaps matching TRBD2 (5 bases). Sequencing input: whole blood. Here the CDR3 DNA reads TGTGCCAGCAGCCCCGTAGGAGGTGGAAAAAAAAATGAGCAGTTCTTC. It codes for CASSPVGGGKKNEQFF.